This T cell receptor (beta chain) was obtained from a study of cytomegalovirus exposure and HLA in healthy donors. On this clone: The sample carries other DNA sequences with the same CDR3.

Deletions cut 3 bases from V and 1 base from J, with 5 bases between. The CDR3 consists of 13 residues. Germline CDR1 reads MNHEY; CDR2 reads SVGAGI. 13 Jbeta primers and 60 Vbeta primers were used for the PCR. Clones were read by immunoSEQ multiplex PCR, and TCRdb kept only the in-frame ones, dropping some. Counted here are about 200,000 clones, roughly 82% occurring once; the ten biggest clones make up roughly 6%. Donors consisted of healthy bone marrow donors. The sequencing sample was made of PBMCs. The sequence derives from a man aged 35-49 years in good health and CMV-seropositive. The J gene is TRBJ2-3, the V gene TRBV6-5; D uncertain. Written as DNA, the CDR3 is TGTGCCAGCAGTTATCAGGGCACAGATACGCAGTATTTT. It encodes CASSYQGTDTQYF.